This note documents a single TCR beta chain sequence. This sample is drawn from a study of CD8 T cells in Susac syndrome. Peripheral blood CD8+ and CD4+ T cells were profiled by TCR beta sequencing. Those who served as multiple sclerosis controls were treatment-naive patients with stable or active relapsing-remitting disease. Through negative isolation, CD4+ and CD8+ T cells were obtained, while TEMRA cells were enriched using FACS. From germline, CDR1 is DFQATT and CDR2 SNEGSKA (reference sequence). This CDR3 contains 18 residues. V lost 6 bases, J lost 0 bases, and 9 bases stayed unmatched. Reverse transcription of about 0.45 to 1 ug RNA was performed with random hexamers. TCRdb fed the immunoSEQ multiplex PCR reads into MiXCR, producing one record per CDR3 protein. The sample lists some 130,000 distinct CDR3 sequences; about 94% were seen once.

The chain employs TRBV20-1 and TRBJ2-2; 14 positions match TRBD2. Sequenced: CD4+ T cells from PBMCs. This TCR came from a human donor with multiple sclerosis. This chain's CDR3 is CSAFPGTSGGPNTGELFF. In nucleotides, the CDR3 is TGCAGTGCCTTCCCCGGGACTAGCGGGGGTCCGAACACCGGGGAGCTGTTTTTT.